This T cell receptor beta chain stems from a study of T cell responses to AZD1222 COVID-19 vaccine. Study-level results: In the spike-specific TCR repertoire, nearly half reportedly target unmutated variant regions.

A remark on this clone: Its antigen is still unknown.

This CDR3 comprises 15 residues. Germline V lookup: CDR1 SGDLS, CDR2 YYNGEE. The ends lost 2 bases at V and 8 bases at J; junction bases unmatched: 7. Using immunoSEQ multiplex PCR, the repertoire was profiled, and TCRdb retains in-frame clones only, with some absent. The sample lists 120,000 to 150,000 clones; roughly 88% were seen once. The V and J genes are TRBV9 and TRBJ1-4; 9 nucleotides agree with TRBD1. The sequence came from an adult who received the AZD1222 COVID-19 vaccine. This material consisted of peripheral blood, taken 28 days after the second AZD1222 dose. The CDR3 loop reads CASSVSTGGEEKLFF. The CDR3 DNA follows: TGTGCCAGCAGCGTTTCGACAGGGGGGGAAGAAAAACTGTTTTTT.